This T cell receptor beta chain was identified in a study of T cell clonality in common variable immunodeficiency. Trimming removed 7 bases at V and 4 bases at J, with 20 bases between. Germline CDR1 and CDR2: MNHEY and SVGEGT. The CDR3 extends over 15 amino acids. Repertoires were generated with immunoSEQ multiplex PCR, while TCRdb's copy carries only in-frame clones and drops some. The table lists about 7,200 clones, no singletons, with roughly 5% in the top ten. Study conclusions and caveats: Reportedly, TCR beta sequences from common variable immunodeficiency showed fewer deletions and N-nucleotide insertions. Compared with controls, CVID subjects had fewer shared TCRbeta clones. Compared with healthy controls, CVID subjects showed increased TCRbeta clonality, mostly in about a third.

This clone was picked up a small number of times. Its specificity is unknown. The CDR3 is cut off 3 residues early in the read; its end comes from the germline J gene. No CVID subject was ill or on immunomodulatory drugs when sampled. Heparinized whole blood, roughly 4.5 to 9 ml, came from each donor. Material for sequencing was peripheral blood mononuclear cells. This TCR was recovered from a human donor with common variable immunodeficiency. V and J are TRBV6-2 or TRBV6-3 and TRBJ2-7, with D perhaps matching TRBD1 (6 bases). The CDR3 is CASTSTRGVDYEQYF. The CDR3 bases that were read are TGTGCCAGCACCTCGACCAGGGGAGTGGATTACGAG.